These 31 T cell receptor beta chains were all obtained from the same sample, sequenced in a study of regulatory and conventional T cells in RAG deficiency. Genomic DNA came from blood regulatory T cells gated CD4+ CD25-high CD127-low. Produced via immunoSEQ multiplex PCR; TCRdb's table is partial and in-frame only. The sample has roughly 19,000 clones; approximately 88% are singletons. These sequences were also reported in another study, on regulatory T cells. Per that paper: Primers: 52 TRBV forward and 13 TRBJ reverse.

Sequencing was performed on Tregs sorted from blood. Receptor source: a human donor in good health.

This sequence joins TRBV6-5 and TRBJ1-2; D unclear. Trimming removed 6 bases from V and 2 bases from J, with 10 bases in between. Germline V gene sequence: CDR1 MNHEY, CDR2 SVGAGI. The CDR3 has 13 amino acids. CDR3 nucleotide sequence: TGTGCCAGCAGACCGGTGGGAAACTATGGCTACACCTTC. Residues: CASRPVGNYGYTF.

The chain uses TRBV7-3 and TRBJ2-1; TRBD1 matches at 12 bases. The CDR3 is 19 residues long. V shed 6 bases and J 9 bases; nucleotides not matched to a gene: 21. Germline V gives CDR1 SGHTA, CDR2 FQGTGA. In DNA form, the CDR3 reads TGTGCCAGCAGTTACTCCGGGACAGGGGGCCACACTGTTATTCCTGAGCAGTTCTTC. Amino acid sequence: CASSYSGTGGHTVIPEQFF. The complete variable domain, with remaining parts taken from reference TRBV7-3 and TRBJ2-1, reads GAGVSQTPSNKVTEKGKYVELRCDPISGHTALYWYRQSLGQGPEFLIYFQGTGAADDSGLPNDRFFAVRPEGSVSTLKIQRTERGDSAVYLCASSYSGTGGHTVIPEQFFGPGTRLTVL.

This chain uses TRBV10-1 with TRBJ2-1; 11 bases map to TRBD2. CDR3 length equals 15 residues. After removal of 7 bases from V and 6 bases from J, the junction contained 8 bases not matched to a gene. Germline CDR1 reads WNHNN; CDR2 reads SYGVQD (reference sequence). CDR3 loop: CASKDISGRVNEQFF. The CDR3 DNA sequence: TGCGCCAGCAAAGACATTAGCGGGAGGGTCAATGAGCAGTTCTTC.

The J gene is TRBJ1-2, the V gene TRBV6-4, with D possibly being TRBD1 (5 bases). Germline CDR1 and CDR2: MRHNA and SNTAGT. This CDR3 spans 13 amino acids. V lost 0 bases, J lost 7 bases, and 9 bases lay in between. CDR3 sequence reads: CASSDSGRGGYTF. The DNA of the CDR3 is TGTGCCAGCAGTGACTCGGGGCGTGGTGGCTACACCTTC.

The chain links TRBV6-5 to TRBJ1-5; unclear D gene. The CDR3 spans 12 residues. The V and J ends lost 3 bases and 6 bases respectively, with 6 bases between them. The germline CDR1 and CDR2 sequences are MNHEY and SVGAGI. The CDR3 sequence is CASSYLGQPQHF. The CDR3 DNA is TGTGCCAGCAGTTATTTGGGTCAGCCCCAGCATTTT.

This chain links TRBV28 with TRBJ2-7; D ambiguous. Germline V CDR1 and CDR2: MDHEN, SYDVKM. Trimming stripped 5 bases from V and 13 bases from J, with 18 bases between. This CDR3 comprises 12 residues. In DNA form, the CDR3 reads TGTGCCAGCAGTCCCCCCCAGCGTTCACTATACTTC. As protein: CASSPPQRSLYF.

The CDR3 nucleotides read TGTGCCAGCAGCTTAGACCTGAACTATGGCTACACCTTC. Its protein product is CASSLDLNYGYTF. The V gene is TRBV7-8, the J gene TRBJ1-2; D call uncertain. Germline assignment: CDR1 SGHVS and CDR2 FQNEAQ. V was trimmed by 1 base and J by 2 bases, leaving 5 bases between them. This CDR3 comprises 13 residues.

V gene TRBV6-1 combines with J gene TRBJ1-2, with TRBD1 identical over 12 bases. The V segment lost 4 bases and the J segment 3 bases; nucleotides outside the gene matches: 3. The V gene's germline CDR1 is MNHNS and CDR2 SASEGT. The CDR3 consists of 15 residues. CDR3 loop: CASSAWDRGHYGYTF. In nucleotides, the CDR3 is TGTGCCAGCAGTGCCTGGGACAGGGGGCACTATGGCTACACCTTC.

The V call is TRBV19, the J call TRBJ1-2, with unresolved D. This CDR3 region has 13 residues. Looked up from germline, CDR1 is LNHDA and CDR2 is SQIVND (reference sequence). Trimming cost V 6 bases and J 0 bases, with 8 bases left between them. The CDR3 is CASRKQSNYGYTF. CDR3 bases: TGTGCCAGTAGAAAACAGTCTAACTATGGCTACACCTTC.

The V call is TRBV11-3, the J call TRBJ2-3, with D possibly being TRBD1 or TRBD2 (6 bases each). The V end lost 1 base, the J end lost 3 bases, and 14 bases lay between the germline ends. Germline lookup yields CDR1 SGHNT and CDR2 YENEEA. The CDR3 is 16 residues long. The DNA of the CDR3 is TGTGCCAGCAGCTTAGGGGCCGGGGGCAGAACAGATACGCAGTATTTT. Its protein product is CASSLGAGGRTDTQYF.

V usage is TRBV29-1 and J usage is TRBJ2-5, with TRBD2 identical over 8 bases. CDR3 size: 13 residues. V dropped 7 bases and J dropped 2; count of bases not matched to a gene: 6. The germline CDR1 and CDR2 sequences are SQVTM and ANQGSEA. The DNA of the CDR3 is TGCAGCGGCCACGGGGGGGGGCAAGAGACCCAGTACTTC. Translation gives CSGHGGGQETQYF.

CDR3 sequence reads: CASSLARTGNEQFF. The CDR3 DNA reads TGTGCCAGCAGCTTGGCTCGAACAGGCAATGAGCAGTTCTTC. V usage is TRBV5-4 and J usage is TRBJ2-1, with D possibly matching TRBD1 (5 bases). The CDR3 extends over 14 amino acids. The germline V gene has CDR1 SGHNT and CDR2 YYREEE (reference sequence). V lost 0 bases and J lost 6, with 10 bases in between. The complete variable domain, with remaining parts taken from reference TRBV5-4 and TRBJ2-1, reads ETGVTQSPTHLIKTRGQQVTLRCSSQSGHNTVSWYQQALGQGPQFIFQYYREEENGRGNFPPRFSGLQFPNYSSELNVNALELDDSALYLCASSLARTGNEQFFGPGTRLTVL.

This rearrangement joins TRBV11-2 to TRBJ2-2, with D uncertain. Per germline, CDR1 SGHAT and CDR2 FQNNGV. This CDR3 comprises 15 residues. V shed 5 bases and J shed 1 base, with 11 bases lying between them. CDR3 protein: CASSRNWKNTGELFF. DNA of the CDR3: TGTGCCAGCAGCCGTAACTGGAAGAACACCGGGGAGCTGTTTTTT.

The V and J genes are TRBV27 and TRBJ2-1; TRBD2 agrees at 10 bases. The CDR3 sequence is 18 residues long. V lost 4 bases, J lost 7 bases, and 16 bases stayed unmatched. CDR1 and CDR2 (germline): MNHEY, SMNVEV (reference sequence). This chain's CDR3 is CASSSTLLLAGVGNEQFF. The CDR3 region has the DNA TGTGCCAGCAGTTCAACTCTACTGCTAGCGGGAGTAGGAAATGAGCAGTTCTTC.

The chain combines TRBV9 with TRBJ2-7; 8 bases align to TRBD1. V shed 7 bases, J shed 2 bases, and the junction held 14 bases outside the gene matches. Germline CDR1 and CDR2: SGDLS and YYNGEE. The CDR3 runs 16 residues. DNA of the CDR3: TGTGCCAGCGCCCCCGGGGAGGCGGACAGGGCCTACGAGCAGTACTTC. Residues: CASAPGEADRAYEQYF. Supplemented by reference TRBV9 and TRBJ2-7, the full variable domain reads DSGVTQTPKHLITATGQRVTLRCSPRSGDLSVYWYQQSLDQGLQFLIQYYNGEERAKGNILERFSAQQFPDLHSELNLSSLELGDSALYFCASAPGEADRAYEQYFGPGTRLTVT.

The CDR3 sequence is CASSDRNTDTQYF. The CDR3 nucleotides read TGTGCCAGCAGTGACAGGAACACAGATACGCAGTATTTT. V usage is TRBV6-1 and J usage is TRBJ2-3, with D unclear. Trimming pared 3 bases from V and 2 bases from J, leaving 6 bases between. The CDR3 totals 13 residues. In germline, CDR1 is MNHNS, CDR2 SASEGT.

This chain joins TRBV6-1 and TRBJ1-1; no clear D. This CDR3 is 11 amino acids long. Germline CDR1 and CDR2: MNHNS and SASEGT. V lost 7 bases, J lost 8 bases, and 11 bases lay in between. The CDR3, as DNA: TGTGCCAGCATGGGTATTCCGGAAGCTTTCTTT. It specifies CASMGIPEAFF.

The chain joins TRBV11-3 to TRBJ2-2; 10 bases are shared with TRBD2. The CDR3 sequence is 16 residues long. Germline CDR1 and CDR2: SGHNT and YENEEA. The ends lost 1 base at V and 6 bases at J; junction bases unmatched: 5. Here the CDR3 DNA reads TGTGCCAGCAGCTTAGGGCTAGCGGGAGAATCCGGGGAGCTGTTTTTT. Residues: CASSLGLAGESGELFF.

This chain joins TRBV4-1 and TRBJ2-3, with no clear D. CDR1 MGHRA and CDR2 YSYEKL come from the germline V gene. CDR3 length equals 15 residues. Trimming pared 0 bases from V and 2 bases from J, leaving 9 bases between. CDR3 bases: TGCGCCAGCAGCCAAGAAGGGCGGACCACAGATACGCAGTATTTT. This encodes CASSQEGRTTDTQYF.

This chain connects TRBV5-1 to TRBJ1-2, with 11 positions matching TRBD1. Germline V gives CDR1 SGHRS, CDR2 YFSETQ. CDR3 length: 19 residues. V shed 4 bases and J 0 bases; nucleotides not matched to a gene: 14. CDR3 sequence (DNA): TGCGCCAGCAGCAGGGGACAGGGGGGTTTATCCGCTACTAACTATGGCTACACCTTC. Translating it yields CASSRGQGGLSATNYGYTF. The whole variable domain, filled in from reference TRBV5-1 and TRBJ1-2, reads KAGVTQTPRYLIKTRGQQVTLSCSPISGHRSVSWYQQTPGQGLQFLFEYFSETQRNKGNFPGRFSGRQFSNSRSEMNVSTLELGDSALYLCASSRGQGGLSATNYGYTFGSGTRLTVV.

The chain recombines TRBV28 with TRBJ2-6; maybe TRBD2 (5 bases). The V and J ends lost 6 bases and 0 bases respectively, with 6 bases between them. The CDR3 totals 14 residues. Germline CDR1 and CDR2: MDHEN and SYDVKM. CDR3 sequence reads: CASSGGSGANVLTF. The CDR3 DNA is TGTGCCAGCAGCGGAGGCTCTGGGGCCAACGTCCTGACTTTC.

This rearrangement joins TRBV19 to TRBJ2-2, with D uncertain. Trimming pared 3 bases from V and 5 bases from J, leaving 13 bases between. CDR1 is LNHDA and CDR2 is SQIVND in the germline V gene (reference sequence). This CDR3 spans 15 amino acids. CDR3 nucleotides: TGTGCCAGTAGTATGGCCCCAGCTTCGACCGGGGAGCTGTTTTTT. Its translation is CASSMAPASTGELFF.

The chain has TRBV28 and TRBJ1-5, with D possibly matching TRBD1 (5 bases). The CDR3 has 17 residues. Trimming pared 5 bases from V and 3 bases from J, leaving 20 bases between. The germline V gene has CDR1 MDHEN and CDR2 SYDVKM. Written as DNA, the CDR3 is TGTGCCAGCAGTAGTTGGAGAGGACACCCGTACAATCAGCCCCAGCATTTT. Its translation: CASSSWRGHPYNQPQHF.

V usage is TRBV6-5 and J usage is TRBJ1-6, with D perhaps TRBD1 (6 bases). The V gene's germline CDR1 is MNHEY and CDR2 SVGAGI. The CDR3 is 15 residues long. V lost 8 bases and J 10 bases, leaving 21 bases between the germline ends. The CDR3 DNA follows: TGTGCCAGCCGGACCCAACAGGGAGTGGTGTCACCCCTCCACTTT. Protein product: CASRTQQGVVSPLHF.

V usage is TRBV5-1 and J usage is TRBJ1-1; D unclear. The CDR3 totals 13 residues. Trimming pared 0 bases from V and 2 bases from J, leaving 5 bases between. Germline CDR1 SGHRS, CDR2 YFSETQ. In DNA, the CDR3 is TGCGCCAGCAGCTTGGAGGTCAACACTGAAGCTTTCTTT. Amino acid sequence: CASSLEVNTEAFF.

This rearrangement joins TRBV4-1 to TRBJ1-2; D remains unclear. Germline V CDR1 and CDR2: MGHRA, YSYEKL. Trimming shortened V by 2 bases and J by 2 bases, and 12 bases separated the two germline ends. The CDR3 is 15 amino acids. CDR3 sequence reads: CASSQMDGNNYGYTF. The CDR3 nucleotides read TGCGCCAGCAGCCAAATGGATGGAAACAACTATGGCTACACCTTC.

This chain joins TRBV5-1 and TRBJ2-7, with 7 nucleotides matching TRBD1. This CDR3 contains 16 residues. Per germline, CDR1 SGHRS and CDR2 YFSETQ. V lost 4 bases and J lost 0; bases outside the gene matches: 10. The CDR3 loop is CASSGGSTGFSYEQYF. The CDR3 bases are TGCGCCAGCAGCGGAGGATCGACAGGGTTCTCCTACGAGCAGTACTTC.

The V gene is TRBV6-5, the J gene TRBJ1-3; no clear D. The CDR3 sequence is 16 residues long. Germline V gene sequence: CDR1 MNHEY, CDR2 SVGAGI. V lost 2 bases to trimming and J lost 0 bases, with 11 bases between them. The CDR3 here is CASSYLGGSSGNTIYF. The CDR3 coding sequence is TGTGCCAGCAGTTACCTGGGAGGGAGCTCTGGAAACACCATATATTTT.

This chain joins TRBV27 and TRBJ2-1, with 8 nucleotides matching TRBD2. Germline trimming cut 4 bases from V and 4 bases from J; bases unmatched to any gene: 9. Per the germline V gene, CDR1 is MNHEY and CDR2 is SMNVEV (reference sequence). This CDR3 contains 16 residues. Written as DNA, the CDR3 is TGTGCCAGCAGTTCCCTCGCGGGAGGCGGGTACAATGAGCAGTTCTTC. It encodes CASSSLAGGGYNEQFF.

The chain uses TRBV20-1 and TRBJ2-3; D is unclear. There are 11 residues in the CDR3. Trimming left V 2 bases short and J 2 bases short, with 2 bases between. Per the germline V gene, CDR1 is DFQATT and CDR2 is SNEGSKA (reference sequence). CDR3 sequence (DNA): TGCAGTGCTAGACACACAGATACGCAGTATTTT. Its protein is CSARHTDTQYF.

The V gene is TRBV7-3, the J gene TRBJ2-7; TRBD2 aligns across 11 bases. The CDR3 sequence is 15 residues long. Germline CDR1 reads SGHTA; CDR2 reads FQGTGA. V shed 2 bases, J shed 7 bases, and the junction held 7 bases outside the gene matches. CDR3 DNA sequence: TGTGCCAGCAGCTTATTAGCGGGAGGGCCGAGAGAGCAGTACTTC. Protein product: CASSLLAGGPREQYF.